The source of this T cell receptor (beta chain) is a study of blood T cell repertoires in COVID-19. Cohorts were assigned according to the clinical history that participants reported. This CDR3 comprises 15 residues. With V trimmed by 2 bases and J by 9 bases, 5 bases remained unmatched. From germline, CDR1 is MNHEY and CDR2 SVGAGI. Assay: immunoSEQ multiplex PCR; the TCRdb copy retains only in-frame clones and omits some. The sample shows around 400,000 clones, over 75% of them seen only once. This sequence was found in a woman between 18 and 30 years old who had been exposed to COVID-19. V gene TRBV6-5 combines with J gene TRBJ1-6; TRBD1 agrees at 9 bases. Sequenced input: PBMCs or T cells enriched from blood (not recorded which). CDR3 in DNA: TGTGCCAGCAGTTACGAGGGACAGGGCCTTTCACCCCTCCACTTT. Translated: CASSYEGQGLSPLHF.